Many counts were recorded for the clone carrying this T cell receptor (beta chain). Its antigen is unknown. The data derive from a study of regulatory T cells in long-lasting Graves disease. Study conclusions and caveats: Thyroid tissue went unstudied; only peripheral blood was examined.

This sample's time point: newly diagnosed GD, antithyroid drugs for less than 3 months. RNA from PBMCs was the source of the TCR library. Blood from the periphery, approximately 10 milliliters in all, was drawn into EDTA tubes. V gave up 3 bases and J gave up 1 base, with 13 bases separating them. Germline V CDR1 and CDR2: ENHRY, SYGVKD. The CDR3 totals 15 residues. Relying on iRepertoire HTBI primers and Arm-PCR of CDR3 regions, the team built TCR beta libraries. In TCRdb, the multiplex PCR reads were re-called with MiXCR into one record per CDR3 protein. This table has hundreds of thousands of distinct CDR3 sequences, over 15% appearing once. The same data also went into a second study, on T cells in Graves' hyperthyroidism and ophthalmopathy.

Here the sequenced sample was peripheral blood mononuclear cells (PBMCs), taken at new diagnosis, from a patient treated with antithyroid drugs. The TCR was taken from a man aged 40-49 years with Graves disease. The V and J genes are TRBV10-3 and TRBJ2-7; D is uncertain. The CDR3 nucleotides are TGTGCCATCAGTGAAGGTGGCAGCGCATCCTACGAGCAGTACTTC. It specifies CAISEGGSASYEQYF.